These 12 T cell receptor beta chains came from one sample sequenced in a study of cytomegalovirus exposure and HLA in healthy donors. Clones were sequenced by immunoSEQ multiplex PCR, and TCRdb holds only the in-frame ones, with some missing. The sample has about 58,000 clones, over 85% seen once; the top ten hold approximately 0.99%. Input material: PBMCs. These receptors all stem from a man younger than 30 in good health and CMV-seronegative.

CDR3 sequence: CASSRMRGRGVYEQYF. The CDR3 DNA reads TGTGCCAGCAGCCGCATGAGGGGCAGGGGGGTCTACGAGCAGTACTTC. The rearrangement joins TRBV7-8 to TRBJ2-7, with a tentative D call TRBD1 (7 bases). The germline V gene encodes CDR1 SGHVS and CDR2 FQNEAQ. This CDR3 region has 16 residues. V was shortened by 5 bases and J by 3 bases, with 20 bases between the two germline ends.

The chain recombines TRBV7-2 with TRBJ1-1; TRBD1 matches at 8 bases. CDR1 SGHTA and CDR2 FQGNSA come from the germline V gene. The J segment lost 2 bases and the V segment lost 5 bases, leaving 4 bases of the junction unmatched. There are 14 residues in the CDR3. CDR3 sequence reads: CASSPGGLNTEAFF. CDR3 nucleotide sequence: TGTGCCAGCAGCCCAGGGGGCCTAAACACTGAAGCTTTCTTT.

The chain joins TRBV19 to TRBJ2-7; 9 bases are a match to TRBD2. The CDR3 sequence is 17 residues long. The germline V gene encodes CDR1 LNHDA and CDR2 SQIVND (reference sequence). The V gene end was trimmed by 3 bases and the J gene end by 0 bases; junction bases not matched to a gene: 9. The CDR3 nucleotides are TGTGCCAGTAGTATCTTAGCGACTAGCGGAAGCTCCTACGAGCAGTACTTC. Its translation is CASSILATSGSSYEQYF.

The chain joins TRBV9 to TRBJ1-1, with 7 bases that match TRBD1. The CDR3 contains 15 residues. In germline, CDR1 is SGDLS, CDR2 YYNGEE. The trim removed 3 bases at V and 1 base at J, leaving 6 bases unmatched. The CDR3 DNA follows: TGTGCCAGCAGCGCCTCGGGACAGACGAACACTGAAGCTTTCTTT. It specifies CASSASGQTNTEAFF.

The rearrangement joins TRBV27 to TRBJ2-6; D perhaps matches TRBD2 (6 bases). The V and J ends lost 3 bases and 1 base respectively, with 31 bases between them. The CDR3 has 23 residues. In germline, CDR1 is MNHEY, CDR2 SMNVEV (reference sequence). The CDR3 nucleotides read TGTGCCAGCAGTTTGAGCGGGTCTAAATTAGGGACCTTAAGAGAATCTGGGGCCAACGTCCTGACTTTC. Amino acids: CASSLSGSKLGTLRESGANVLTF.

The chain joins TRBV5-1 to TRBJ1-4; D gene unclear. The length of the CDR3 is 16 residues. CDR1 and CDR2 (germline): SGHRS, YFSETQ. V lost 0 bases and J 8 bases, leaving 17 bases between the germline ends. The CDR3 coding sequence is TGCGCCAGCAGCTTGGCGGGGAACCCGGTAGGAGAAAAACTGTTTTTT. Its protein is CASSLAGNPVGEKLFF.

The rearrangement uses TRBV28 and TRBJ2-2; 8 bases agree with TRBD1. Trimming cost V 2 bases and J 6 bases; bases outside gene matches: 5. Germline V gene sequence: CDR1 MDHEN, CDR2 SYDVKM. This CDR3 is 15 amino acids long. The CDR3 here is CASSLEGQDSGELFF. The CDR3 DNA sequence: TGTGCCAGCAGTTTAGAGGGACAGGACTCCGGGGAGCTGTTTTTT.

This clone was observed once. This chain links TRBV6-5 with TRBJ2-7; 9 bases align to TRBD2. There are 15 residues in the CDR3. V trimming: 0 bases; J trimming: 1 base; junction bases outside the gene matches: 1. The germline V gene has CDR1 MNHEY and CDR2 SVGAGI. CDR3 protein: CASSYSAGGSYEQYF. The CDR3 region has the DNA TGTGCCAGCAGTTACTCGGCGGGGGGGTCCTACGAGCAGTACTTC.

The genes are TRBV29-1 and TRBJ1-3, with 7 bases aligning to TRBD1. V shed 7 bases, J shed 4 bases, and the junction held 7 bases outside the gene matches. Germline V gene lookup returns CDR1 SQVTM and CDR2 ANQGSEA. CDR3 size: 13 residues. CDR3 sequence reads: CSARQGAGNTIYF. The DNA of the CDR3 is TGCAGCGCCAGACAGGGAGCGGGAAACACCATATATTTT.

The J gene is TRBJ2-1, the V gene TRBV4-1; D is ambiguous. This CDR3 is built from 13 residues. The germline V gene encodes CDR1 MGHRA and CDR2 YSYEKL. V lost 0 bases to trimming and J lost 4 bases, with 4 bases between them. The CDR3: CASSQDTYNEQFF. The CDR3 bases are TGCGCCAGCAGCCAAGATACTTACAATGAGCAGTTCTTC.

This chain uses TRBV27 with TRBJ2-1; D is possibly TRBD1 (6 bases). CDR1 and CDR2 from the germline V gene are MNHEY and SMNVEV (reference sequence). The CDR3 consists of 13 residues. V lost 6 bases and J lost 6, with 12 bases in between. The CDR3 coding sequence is TGTGCCAGCAGCTATGACAGGCGCAATGAGCAGTTCTTC. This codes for CASSYDRRNEQFF.

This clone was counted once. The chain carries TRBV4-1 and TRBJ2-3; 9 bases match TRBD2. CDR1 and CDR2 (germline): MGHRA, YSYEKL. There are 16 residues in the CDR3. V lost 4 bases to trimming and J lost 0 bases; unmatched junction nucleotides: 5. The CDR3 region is CASSPLAGPSTDTQYF. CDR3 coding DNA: TGCGCCAGCAGCCCGCTAGCGGGGCCTAGCACAGATACGCAGTATTTT.